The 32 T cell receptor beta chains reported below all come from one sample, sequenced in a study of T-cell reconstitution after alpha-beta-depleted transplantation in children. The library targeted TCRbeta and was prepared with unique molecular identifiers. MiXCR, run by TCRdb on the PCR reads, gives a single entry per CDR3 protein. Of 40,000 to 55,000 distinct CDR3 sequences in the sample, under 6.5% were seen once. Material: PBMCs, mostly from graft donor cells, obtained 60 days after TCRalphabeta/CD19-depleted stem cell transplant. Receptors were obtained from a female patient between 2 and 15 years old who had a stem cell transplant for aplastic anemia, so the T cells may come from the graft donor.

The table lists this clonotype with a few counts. The CDR3 nucleotides read TGTGCCAGCAGCAAAGCGGGACGCCGCTATGGCTACACCTTC. Its protein product is CASSKAGRRYGYTF. The chain combines TRBV6-5 with TRBJ1-2, with D perhaps matching TRBD1 (5 bases). This CDR3 comprises 14 residues. V lost 6 bases and J 4 bases, leaving 15 bases between the germline ends. Germline V lookup: CDR1 MNHEY, CDR2 SVGAGI.

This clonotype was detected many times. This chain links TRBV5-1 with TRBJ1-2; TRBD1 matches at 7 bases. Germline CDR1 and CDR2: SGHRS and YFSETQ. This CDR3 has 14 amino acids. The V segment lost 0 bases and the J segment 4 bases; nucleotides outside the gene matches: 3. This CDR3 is CASSLDRGGYGYTF. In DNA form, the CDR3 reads TGCGCCAGCAGCTTGGACAGGGGAGGCTATGGCTACACCTTC. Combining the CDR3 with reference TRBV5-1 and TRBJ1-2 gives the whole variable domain KAGVTQTPRYLIKTRGQQVTLSCSPISGHRSVSWYQQTPGQGLQFLFEYFSETQRNKGNFPGRFSGRQFSNSRSEMNVSTLELGDSALYLCASSLDRGGYGYTFGSGTRLTVV.

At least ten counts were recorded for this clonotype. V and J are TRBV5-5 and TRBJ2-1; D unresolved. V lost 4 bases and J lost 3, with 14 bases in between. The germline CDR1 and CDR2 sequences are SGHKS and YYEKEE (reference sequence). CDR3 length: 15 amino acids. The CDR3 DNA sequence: TGTGCCAGCAGCCGTTTTGTTAGCCGCTACAATGAGCAGTTCTTC. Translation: CASSRFVSRYNEQFF.

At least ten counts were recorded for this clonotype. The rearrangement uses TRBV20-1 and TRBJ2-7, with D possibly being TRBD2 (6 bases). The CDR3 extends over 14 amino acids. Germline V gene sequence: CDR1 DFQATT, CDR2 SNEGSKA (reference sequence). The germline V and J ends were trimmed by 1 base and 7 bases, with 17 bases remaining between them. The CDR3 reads CSARGPGLKGEQYF. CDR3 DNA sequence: TGCAGTGCTAGAGGACCGGGACTCAAGGGAGAGCAGTACTTC.

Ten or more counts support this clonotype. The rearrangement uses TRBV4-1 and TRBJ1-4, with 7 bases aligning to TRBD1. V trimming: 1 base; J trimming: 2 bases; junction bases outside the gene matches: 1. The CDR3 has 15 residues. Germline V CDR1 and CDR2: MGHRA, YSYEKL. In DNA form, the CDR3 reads TGCGCCAGCAGCCAAGGCAGGGGGACTAATGAAAAACTGTTTTTT. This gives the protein CASSQGRGTNEKLFF.

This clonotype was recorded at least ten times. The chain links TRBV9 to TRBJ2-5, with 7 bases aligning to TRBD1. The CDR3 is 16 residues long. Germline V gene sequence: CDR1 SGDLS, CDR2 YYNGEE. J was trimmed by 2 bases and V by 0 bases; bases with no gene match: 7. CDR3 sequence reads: CASSVGPGTEQETQYF. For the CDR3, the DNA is TGTGCCAGCAGCGTAGGCCCCGGGACAGAGCAAGAGACCCAGTACTTC.

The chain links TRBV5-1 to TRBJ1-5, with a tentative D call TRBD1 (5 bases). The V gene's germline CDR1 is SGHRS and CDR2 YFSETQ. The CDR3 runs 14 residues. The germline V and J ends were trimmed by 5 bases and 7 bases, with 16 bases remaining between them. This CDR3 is CASSYDPQGQPQHF. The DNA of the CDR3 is TGCGCCAGCAGTTACGACCCTCAGGGACAGCCCCAGCATTTT.

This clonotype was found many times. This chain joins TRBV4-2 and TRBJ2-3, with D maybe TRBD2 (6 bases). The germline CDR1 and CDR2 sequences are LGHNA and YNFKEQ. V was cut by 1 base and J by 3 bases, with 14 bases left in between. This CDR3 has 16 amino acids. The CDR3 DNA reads TGTGCCAGCAGCCAAGTCAAGGGCAGCGGGACAGATACGCAGTATTTT. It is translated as CASSQVKGSGTDTQYF.

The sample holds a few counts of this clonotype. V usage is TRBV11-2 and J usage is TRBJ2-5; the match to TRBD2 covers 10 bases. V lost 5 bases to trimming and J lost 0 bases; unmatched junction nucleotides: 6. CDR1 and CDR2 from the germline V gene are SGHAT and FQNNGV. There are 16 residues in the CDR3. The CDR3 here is CASSLAGLAYQETQYF. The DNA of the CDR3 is TGTGCCAGCAGCCTAGCGGGACTAGCGTACCAAGAGACCCAGTACTTC. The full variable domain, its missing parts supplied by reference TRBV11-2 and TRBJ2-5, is EAGVAQSPRYKIIEKRQSVAFWCNPISGHATLYWYQQILGQGPKLLIQFQNNGVVDDSQLPKDRFSAERLKGVDSTLKIQPAKLEDSAVYLCASSLAGLAYQETQYFGPGTRLLVL.

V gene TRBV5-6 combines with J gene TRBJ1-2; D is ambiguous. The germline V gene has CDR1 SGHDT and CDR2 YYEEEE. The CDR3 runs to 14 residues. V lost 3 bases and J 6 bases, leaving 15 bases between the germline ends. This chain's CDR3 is CASSWRPREDGYTF. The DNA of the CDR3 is TGTGCCAGCAGCTGGAGACCGAGGGAAGATGGCTACACCTTC.

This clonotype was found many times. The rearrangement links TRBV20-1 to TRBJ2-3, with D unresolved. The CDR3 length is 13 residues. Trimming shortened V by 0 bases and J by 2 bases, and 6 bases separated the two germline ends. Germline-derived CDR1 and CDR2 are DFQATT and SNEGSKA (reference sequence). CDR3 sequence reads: CSARESYTDTQYF. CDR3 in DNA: TGCAGTGCTAGAGAATCTTACACAGATACGCAGTATTTT.

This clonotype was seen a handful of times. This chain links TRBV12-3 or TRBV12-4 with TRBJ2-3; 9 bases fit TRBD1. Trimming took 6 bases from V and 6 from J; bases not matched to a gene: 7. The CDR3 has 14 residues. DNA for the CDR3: TGTGCCAGCAGCCCCGGGACAGGGATGGATACGCAGTATTTT. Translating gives CASSPGTGMDTQYF.

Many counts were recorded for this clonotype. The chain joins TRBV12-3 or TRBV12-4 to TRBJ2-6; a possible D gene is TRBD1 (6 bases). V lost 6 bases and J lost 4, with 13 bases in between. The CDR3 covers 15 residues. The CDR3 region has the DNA TGTGCCAGCAGGGCAACAGGGTCAGGGGCCAACGTCCTGACTTTC. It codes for CASRATGSGANVLTF.

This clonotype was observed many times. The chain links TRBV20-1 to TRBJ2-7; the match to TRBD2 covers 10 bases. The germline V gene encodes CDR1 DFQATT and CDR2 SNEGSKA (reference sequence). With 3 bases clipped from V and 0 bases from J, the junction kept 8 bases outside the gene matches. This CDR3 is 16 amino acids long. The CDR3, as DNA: TGCAGTGCTAGCGGACTAGCGGCTTCTAGCTCCTACGAGCAGTACTTC. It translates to CSASGLAASSSYEQYF.

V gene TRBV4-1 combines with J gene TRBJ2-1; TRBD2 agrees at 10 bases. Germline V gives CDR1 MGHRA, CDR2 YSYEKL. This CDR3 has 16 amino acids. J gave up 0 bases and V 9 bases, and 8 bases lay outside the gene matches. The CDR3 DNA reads TGCGCCAGTACGACTAGCGGGTCGAGCTCCTACAATGAGCAGTTCTTC. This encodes CASTTSGSSSYNEQFF.

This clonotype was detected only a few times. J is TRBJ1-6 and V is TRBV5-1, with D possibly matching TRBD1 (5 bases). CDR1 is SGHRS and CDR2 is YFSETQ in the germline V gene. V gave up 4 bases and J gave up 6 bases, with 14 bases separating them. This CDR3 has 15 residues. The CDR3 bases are TGCGCCAGCAGCACGTGGGGGGTCCTTAATTCACCCCTCCACTTT. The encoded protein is CASSTWGVLNSPLHF.

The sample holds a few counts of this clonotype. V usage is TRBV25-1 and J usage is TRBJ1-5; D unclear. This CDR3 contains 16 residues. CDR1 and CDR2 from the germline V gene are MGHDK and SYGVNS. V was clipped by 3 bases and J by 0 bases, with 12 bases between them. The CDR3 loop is CASSDGLQNSNQPQHF. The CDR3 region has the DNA TGTGCCAGCAGTGATGGGCTACAGAATAGCAATCAGCCCCAGCATTTT.

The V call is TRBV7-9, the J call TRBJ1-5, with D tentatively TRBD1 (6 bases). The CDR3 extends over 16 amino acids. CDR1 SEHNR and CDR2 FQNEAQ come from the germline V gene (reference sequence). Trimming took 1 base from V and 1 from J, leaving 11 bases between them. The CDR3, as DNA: TGTGCCAGCAGCTTAGGTCAGGGGATCAGCAATCAGCCCCAGCATTTT. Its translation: CASSLGQGISNQPQHF. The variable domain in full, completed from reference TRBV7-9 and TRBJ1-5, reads DTGVSQNPRHKITKRGQNVTFRCDPISEHNRLYWYRQTLGQGPEFLTYFQNEAQLEKSRLLSDRFSAERPKGSFSTLEIQRTEQGDSAMYLCASSLGQGISNQPQHFGDGTRLSIL.

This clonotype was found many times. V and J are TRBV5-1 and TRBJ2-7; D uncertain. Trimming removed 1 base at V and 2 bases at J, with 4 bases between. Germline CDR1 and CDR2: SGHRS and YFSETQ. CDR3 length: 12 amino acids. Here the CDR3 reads CASSLNTYEQYF. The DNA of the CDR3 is TGCGCCAGCAGCTTGAACACCTACGAGCAGTACTTC.

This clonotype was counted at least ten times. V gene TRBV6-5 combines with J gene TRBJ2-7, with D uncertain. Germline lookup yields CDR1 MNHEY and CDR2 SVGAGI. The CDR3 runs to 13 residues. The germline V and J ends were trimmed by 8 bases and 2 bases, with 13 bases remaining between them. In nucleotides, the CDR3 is TGTGCCAGCGCTTTAGCTTCAACCTACGAGCAGTACTTC. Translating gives CASALASTYEQYF.

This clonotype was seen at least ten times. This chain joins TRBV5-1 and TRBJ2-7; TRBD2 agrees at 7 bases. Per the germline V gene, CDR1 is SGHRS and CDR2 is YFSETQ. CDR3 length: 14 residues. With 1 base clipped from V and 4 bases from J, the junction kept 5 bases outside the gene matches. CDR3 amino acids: CASSLTLATYEQYF. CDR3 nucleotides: TGCGCCAGCAGCTTGACACTAGCGACATACGAGCAGTACTTC.

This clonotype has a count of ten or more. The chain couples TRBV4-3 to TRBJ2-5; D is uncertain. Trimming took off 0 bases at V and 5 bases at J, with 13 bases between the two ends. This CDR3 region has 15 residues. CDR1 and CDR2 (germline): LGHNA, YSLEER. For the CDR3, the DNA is TGCGCCAGCAGCCAAGAGGCCGGCTCATGGGAGACCCAGTACTTC. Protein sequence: CASSQEAGSWETQYF.

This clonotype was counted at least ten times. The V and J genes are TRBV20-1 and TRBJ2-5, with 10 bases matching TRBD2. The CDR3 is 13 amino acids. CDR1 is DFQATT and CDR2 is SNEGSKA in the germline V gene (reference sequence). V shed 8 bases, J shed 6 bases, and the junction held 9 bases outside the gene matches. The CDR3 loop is CSSTIAGGKTQYF. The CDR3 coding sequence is TGCAGTTCAACCATAGCGGGGGGAAAGACCCAGTACTTC.

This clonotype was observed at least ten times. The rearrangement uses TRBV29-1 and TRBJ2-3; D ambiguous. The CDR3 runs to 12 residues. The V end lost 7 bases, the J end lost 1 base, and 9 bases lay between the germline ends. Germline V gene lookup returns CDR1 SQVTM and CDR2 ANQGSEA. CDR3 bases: TGCAGCGGTGTGGTTGGCACAGATACGCAGTATTTT. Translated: CSGVVGTDTQYF.

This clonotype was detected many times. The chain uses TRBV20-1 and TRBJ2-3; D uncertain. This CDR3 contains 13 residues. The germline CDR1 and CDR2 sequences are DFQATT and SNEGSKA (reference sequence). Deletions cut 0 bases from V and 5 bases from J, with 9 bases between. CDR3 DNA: TGCAGTGCTAGAGAGCCCGCGGTAGATACGCAGTATTTT. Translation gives CSAREPAVDTQYF.

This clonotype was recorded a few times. The DNA for the CDR3 is TGTGCCAGCAGCCAAACTCGGAGGGGCCAGTACTTC. Translated: CASSQTRRGQYF. This chain links TRBV3-1 with TRBJ2-5; perhaps TRBD2 as D (6 bases). Germline CDR1 and CDR2: LGHDT and YNNKEL (reference sequence). The CDR3 is 12 residues long. Between the trimmed V and J ends, which lost 2 bases and 10 bases, there was a span of 11 bases.

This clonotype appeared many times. CDR3 residues: CSVERWSQGAEETQYF. CDR3 DNA: TGCAGCGTTGAGAGGTGGTCGCAGGGGGCGGAAGAGACCCAGTACTTC. The chain has TRBV29-1 and TRBJ2-5, with 8 bases identical to TRBD1. From germline, CDR1 is SQVTM and CDR2 ANQGSEA. After removal of 3 bases from V and 3 bases from J, the junction contained 12 bases not matched to a gene. The CDR3 consists of 16 residues.

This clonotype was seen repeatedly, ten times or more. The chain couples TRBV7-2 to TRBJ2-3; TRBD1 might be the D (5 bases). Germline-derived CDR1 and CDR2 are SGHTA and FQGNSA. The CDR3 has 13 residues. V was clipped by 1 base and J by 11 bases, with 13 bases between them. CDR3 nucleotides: TGTGCCAGCAGCTTAGGAATGGGGCCAGAGCAGTATTTT. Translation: CASSLGMGPEQYF.

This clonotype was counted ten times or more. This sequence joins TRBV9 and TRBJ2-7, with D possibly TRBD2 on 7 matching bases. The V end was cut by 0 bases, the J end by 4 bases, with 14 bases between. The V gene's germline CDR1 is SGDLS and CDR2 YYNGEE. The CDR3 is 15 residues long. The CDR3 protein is CASSVATGGAYEQYF. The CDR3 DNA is TGTGCCAGCAGCGTAGCTACGGGGGGCGCTTACGAGCAGTACTTC. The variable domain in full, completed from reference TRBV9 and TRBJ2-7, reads DSGVTQTPKHLITATGQRVTLRCSPRSGDLSVYWYQQSLDQGLQFLIQYYNGEERAKGNILERFSAQQFPDLHSELNLSSLELGDSALYFCASSVATGGAYEQYFGPGTRLTVT.

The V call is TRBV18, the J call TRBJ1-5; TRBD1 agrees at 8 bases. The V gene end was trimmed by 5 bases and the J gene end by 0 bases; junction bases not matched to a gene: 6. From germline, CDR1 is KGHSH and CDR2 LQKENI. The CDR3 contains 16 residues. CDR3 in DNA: TGTGCCAGCTCAGACGGACAGGGCCTTAGCAATCAGCCCCAGCATTTT. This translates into CASSDGQGLSNQPQHF.

The CDR3 DNA reads TGCAGTGCCGACACGCGGGTGTATGGCTACACCTTC. Translated, it gives CSADTRVYGYTF. This chain uses TRBV20-1 with TRBJ1-2; D is uncertain. The CDR3 loop spans 12 amino acids. Germline CDR1 and CDR2: DFQATT and SNEGSKA (reference sequence). V was clipped by 6 bases and J by 5 bases, with 13 bases between them.

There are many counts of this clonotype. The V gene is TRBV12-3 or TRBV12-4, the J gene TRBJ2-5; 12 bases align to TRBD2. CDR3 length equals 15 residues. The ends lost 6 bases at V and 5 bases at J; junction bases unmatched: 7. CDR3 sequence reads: CASSPTSGGRETQYF. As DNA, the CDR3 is TGTGCCAGCAGCCCTACTAGCGGGGGGAGGGAGACCCAGTACTTC.